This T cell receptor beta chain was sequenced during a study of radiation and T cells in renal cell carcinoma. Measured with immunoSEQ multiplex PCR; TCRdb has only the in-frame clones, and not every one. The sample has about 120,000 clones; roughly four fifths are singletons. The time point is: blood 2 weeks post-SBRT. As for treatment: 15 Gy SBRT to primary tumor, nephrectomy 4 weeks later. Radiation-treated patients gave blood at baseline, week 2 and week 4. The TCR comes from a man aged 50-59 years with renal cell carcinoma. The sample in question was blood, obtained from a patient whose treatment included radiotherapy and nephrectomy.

CDR3: CASSSSGESYNEQFF. The CDR3 DNA reads TGTGCCAGCAGCTCAAGCGGGGAATCCTACAATGAGCAGTTCTTC. The chain combines TRBV5-8 with TRBJ2-1, with 7 nucleotides matching TRBD2. Germline CDR1 SGHTS, CDR2 YDEGEE. V dropped 3 bases and J dropped 1; count of bases not matched to a gene: 4. This CDR3 is built from 15 residues.